These 18 T cell receptor beta chains were sequenced from one sample in a study of human T cells and chemical hapten exposure. TCRdb independently ran MiXCR on the RACE reads; one entry per CDR3 protein. There are some 91,000 distinct CDR3 sequences in the sample; 9.5% to 15% occur only once, and over 2% lies in the top ten. Stated time point: patch test 1, 2 weeks after DPC sensitization. The treatment denotes: therapeutic diphenylcyclopropenone sensitization with weekly scalp DPC. The sequenced sample was whole blood, obtained in connection with sensitization to the hapten diphenylcyclopropenone (DPC). The receptors derive from a woman between 35 and 50 years old with alopecia areata. Some clones in this sample may be carry-over from other donors' samples.

The chain recombines TRBV4-3 with TRBJ1-4; no definite D call. The germline V gene encodes CDR1 LGHNA and CDR2 YSLEER. Deletions cut 1 base from V and 1 base from J, with 10 bases between. The CDR3 loop spans 16 amino acids. The CDR3 DNA reads as TGCGCCAGCAGCCAAGTTTCCGGCGGAACTAATGAAAAACTGTTTTTT. It translates to CASSQVSGGTNEKLFF.

This clonotype was picked up many times. The rearrangement joins TRBV11-2 to TRBJ2-5; D is perhaps TRBD2 (6 bases). The V gene lost 7 bases and the J gene lost 7 bases, with 28 bases spanning the gap. From germline, CDR1 is SGHAT and CDR2 FQNNGV. The CDR3 sequence is 17 residues long. The CDR3 nucleotides are TGTGCCAGCACCCCCCTCGCGGGGAGCTCACCCCGGGCGACCCAGTACTTC. It specifies CASTPLAGSSPRATQYF.

This clonotype was detected a few times. The chain links TRBV20-1 to TRBJ1-4, with D perhaps matching TRBD1 (6 bases). This CDR3 is built from 15 residues. Germline CDR1 is DFQATT and CDR2 is SNEGSKA (reference sequence). V was pared by 0 bases and J by 5 bases, with 13 bases between. The CDR3 DNA sequence: TGCAGTGCTAGAGATCGGGAAAGGGGGAATGAAAAACTGTTTTTT. This encodes CSARDRERGNEKLFF.

This clonotype turned up a few times. The J gene is TRBJ2-7, the V gene TRBV11-1; D might be TRBD2 (5 bases). This CDR3 contains 14 residues. CDR1 and CDR2 from the germline V gene are SGHAT and FQDESV (reference sequence). Between the trimmed V and J ends, which lost 8 bases and 0 bases, there was a span of 14 bases. CDR3 DNA sequence: TGTGCCAGCGGACTTCGTGGGAGCTCCTACGAGCAGTACTTC. It codes for CASGLRGSSYEQYF.

This chain uses TRBV6-1 with TRBJ2-4; tentatively, D is TRBD1 or TRBD2 (7 bases each). Trimming pared 2 bases from V and 3 bases from J, leaving 17 bases between. This CDR3 region has 17 residues. The V gene's germline CDR1 is MNHNS and CDR2 SASEGT. CDR3 in DNA: TGTGCCAGCAGTGAATGGGAGGGGGCTGGGGGCAAAAACATTCAGTACTTC. Translated, it gives CASSEWEGAGGKNIQYF.

This clonotype was seen more than once but under ten times. The chain has TRBV15 and TRBJ2-1, with 8 bases fitting TRBD2. Germline loops: CDR1 LNHNV, CDR2 YYDKDF (reference sequence). V lost 4 bases, J lost 0 bases, and 11 bases stayed unmatched. This CDR3 is built from 18 residues. CDR3 bases: TGTGCCACCAGCACGACCTCACTAGCGGATAGCTCCTACAATGAGCAGTTCTTC. Protein sequence: CATSTTSLADSSYNEQFF. Combining the CDR3 with reference TRBV15 and TRBJ2-1 gives the whole variable domain DAMVIQNPRYQVTQFGKPVTLSCSQTLNHNVMYWYQQKSSQAPKLLFHYYDKDFNNEADTPDNFQSRRPNTSFCFLDIRSPGLGDTAMYLCATSTTSLADSSYNEQFFGPGTRLTVL.

This clonotype occurred a few times. This chain's CDR3 is CASSERSGGTGELFF. DNA of the CDR3: TGTGCCAGCAGTGAACGAAGCGGGGGCACCGGGGAGCTGTTTTTT. The rearrangement links TRBV2 to TRBJ2-2; TRBD2 matches at 8 bases. The germline V gene encodes CDR1 SNHLY and CDR2 FYNNEI. J was trimmed by 4 bases and V by 2 bases; bases with no gene match: 3. The CDR3 length is 15 residues.

This chain's CDR3 is CASSHTPRYNEQFF. DNA for the CDR3: TGTGCCAGCAGCCATACACCACGGTACAATGAGCAGTTCTTC. The chain has TRBV3-1 and TRBJ2-1; D uncertain. Germline V CDR1 and CDR2: LGHDT, YNNKEL (reference sequence). This CDR3 is 14 amino acids long. Between the trimmed V and J ends, which lost 3 bases and 4 bases, there was a span of 10 bases.

The genes are TRBV11-2 and TRBJ1-1; D is unresolved. Germline-derived CDR1 and CDR2 are SGHAT and FQNNGV. Trimming took off 4 bases at V and 8 bases at J, with 14 bases between the two ends. This CDR3 is 13 amino acids long. This CDR3 is CASSSGTDLEAFF. The CDR3 DNA is TGTGCCAGCAGCTCGGGAACCGACCTCGAAGCTTTCTTT.

The chain joins TRBV4-2 to TRBJ2-2; D is possibly TRBD2 (5 bases). Germline CDR1 reads LGHNA; CDR2 reads YNFKEQ. V was shortened by 1 base and J by 3 bases, with 6 bases between the two germline ends. The CDR3 runs to 14 residues. The CDR3 DNA reads as TGTGCCAGCAGCCAAGGGACTGACACCGGGGAGCTGTTTTTT. Protein product: CASSQGTDTGELFF.

There are many counts of this clonotype. The chain combines TRBV6-2 or TRBV6-3 with TRBJ1-2; D gene uncertain. This CDR3 spans 11 amino acids. The germline V and J ends were trimmed by 5 bases and 3 bases, with 4 bases remaining between them. The V gene's germline CDR1 is MNHEY and CDR2 SVGEGT. The CDR3 protein is CASSGHYGYTF. The CDR3 DNA sequence: TGTGCCAGCAGTGGACACTATGGCTACACCTTC.

V gene TRBV10-1 combines with J gene TRBJ2-2; possible D gene TRBD2, 7 bases. This CDR3 spans 20 amino acids. V lost 6 bases and J 4 bases, leaving 30 bases between the germline ends. The germline gives CDR1 WNHNN, CDR2 SYGVQD (reference sequence). CDR3 region: CASSTKAESGEGLLTGELFF. CDR3 nucleotide sequence: TGCGCCAGCAGCACTAAAGCGGAATCAGGGGAGGGACTTCTCACCGGGGAGCTGTTTTTT.

This clonotype was counted at least ten times. The V call is TRBV24-1, the J call TRBJ2-6; D uncertain. The CDR3 is 18 residues long. The V gene lost 0 bases and the J gene lost 0 bases, with 11 bases spanning the gap. Germline CDR1 reads KGHDR; CDR2 reads SFDVKD. The CDR3 loop reads CATSDLEYGDSGANVLTF. CDR3 sequence (DNA): TGTGCCACCAGTGATTTGGAGTACGGAGACTCTGGGGCCAACGTCCTGACTTTC.

This clonotype has a handful of counts. The rearrangement uses TRBV24-1 and TRBJ2-3; a weak D match, TRBD1 (6 bases). Germline lookup yields CDR1 KGHDR and CDR2 SFDVKD. The V end lost 4 bases, the J end lost 0 bases, and 13 bases lay between the germline ends. The CDR3 totals 16 residues. This chain's CDR3 is CATSEPGVGSTDTQYF. For the CDR3, the DNA is TGTGCCACCAGTGAGCCAGGGGTGGGAAGCACAGATACGCAGTATTTT.

This clonotype is termed medium-sized. This chain uses TRBV7-9 with TRBJ1-1, with 7 bases matching TRBD1. CDR1 is SEHNR, CDR2 FQNEAQ, per germline (reference sequence). This CDR3 region has 14 residues. V was pared by 4 bases and J by 5 bases, with 7 bases of the junction left unmatched. CDR3 residues: CASSSNTGQTEAFF. In DNA form, the CDR3 reads TGTGCCAGCAGCTCAAACACGGGACAGACTGAAGCTTTCTTT.

A few counts support this clonotype. J is TRBJ2-7 and V is TRBV20-1; D assignment may be TRBD1 or TRBD2 (5 bases each). Trimming cost V 6 bases and J 6 bases, with 15 bases left between them. The CDR3 has 12 residues. In germline, CDR1 is DFQATT, CDR2 SNEGSKA (reference sequence). The CDR3 loop is CSAPGGLIEQYF. The CDR3 coding sequence is TGCAGTGCCCCTGGGGGTCTAATCGAGCAGTACTTC.

This clonotype has only a few counts. The chain couples TRBV28 to TRBJ2-7, with 10 bases that match TRBD2. Germline V gives CDR1 MDHEN, CDR2 SYDVKM. This CDR3 has 16 residues. J gave up 2 bases and V 3 bases, and 7 bases lay outside the gene matches. The CDR3 here is CASSLGSGTSAYEQYF. CDR3 coding DNA: TGTGCCAGCAGTTTGGGATCCGGGACTAGCGCCTACGAGCAGTACTTC. The complete variable domain, with remaining parts taken from reference TRBV28 and TRBJ2-7, reads DVKVTQSSRYLVKRTGEKVFLECVQDMDHENMFWYRQDPGLGLRLIYFSYDVKMKEKGDIPEGYSVSREKKERFSLILESASTNQTSMYLCASSLGSGTSAYEQYFGPGTRLTVT.

This clonotype was seen at least ten times. This chain links TRBV5-1 with TRBJ2-4; no clear D gene. Germline V gene lookup returns CDR1 SGHRS and CDR2 YFSETQ. The CDR3 is 13 residues long. V was shortened by 4 bases and J by 8 bases, with 13 bases between the two germline ends. The CDR3 DNA reads TGCGCCAGCAGCGTCGCGCCTGGGTACATTCAGTACTTC. It translates to CASSVAPGYIQYF. The whole variable domain, remainder taken from reference TRBV5-1 and TRBJ2-4, is KAGVTQTPRYLIKTRGQQVTLSCSPISGHRSVSWYQQTPGQGLQFLFEYFSETQRNKGNFPGRFSGRQFSNSRSEMNVSTLELGDSALYLCASSVAPGYIQYFGAGTRLSVL.